This T cell receptor (beta chain) was observed in a study of PD-L1 blockade in urothelial cancer. Indicated time point: peripheral blood 6 weeks after treatment start. This clone was seen a few times. TCRdb's copy holds only in-frame clones and misses some; the assay was immunoSEQ multiplex PCR. The sample contains about 45,000 clones, about 89% of which appear only once. Looked up from germline, CDR1 is SGHKS and CDR2 is YYEKEE (reference sequence). This CDR3 is 14 amino acids long. The V gene lost 0 bases and the J gene lost 3 bases, with 7 bases spanning the gap. Sequencing used PBMCs, obtained around atezolizumab (anti-PD-L1) treatment. The V gene is TRBV5-5, the J gene TRBJ2-1; D not certain. This clonotype was sampled from a man aged 70-80 years with urothelial cancer. This CDR3 reads CASSLANYYNEQFF. The DNA of the CDR3 is TGTGCCAGCAGCTTGGCCAACTACTACAATGAGCAGTTCTTC.